These T cell receptor beta chains were read from a single sample in a study of blood T cell repertoires in COVID-19. Produced via immunoSEQ multiplex PCR; TCRdb's table is partial and in-frame only. This sample has under 200,000 clones, with around nine tenths found just once. Sequencing was done on a sample of peripheral blood. The source is a man between 65 and 80 years old with acute or convalescent COVID-19. Each CDR3 is given with its conserved first and last residue. The D gene is left open where the match is weak. Not all rows give a size; the values are once, few, many and, for expanded clones, a class.

>TRBJ2-2|.|TRBD1|TRBV6-4
CASSDSDRGFTGELFF
TGTGCCAGCAGTGACTCTGACAGGGGGTTCACCGGGGAGCTGTTTTTT
>TRBJ2-1|.|TRBD2|TRBV5-1
CASSLGMAGGYNEQFF
TGCGCCAGCAGCTTGGGGATGGCGGGGGGATACAATGAGCAGTTCTTC
>TRBJ2-3|.|.|TRBV9
CASSVDPDRDSPRSTQYF
TGTGCCAGCAGCGTAGACCCAGACCGGGACTCCCCCCGTAGTACGCAGTATTTT
>TRBJ1-2|.|TRBD1|TRBV29-1
CSVSWGMTGDYGYTF
TGCAGCGTGTCGTGGGGAATGACAGGGGACTATGGCTACACCTTC
>TRBJ1-1|.|.|TRBV6-1
CASSETGNTEAFF
TGTGCCAGCAGTGAGACAGGAAACACTGAAGCTTTCTTT
>TRBJ2-1|.|TRBD2|TRBV7-9
CASSPRGLAGVVEQFF
TGTGCCAGCAGCCCGCGGGGGCTAGCGGGAGTGGTTGAGCAGTTCTTC
>TRBJ1-1|.|TRBD1|TRBV5-1
CASSYRPGTGDTEAFF
TGCGCCAGCAGTTATCGTCCCGGGACAGGGGACACTGAAGCTTTCTTT
>TRBJ2-3|.|TRBD2|TRBV5-1
CASSLAGAGGGPSTDTQYF
TGCGCCAGCAGCTTGGCGGGGGCGGGAGGTGGCCCTAGCACAGATACGCAGTATTTT
>TRBJ1-5|.|TRBD1|TRBV6-2/TRBV6-3
CASSPRTGSNQPQHF
TGTGCCAGCAGCCCTCGGACAGGGAGCAATCAGCCCCAGCATTTT
>TRBJ1-1|few|.|TRBV15
CATSSKFGTVNTEAFF
TGTGCCACCAGCAGTAAATTCGGGACTGTGAACACTGAAGCTTTCTTT
>TRBJ2-7|.|TRBD2|TRBV5-1
CASREPSGYTYEQYF
TGCGCCAGCAGGGAACCTAGCGGGTACACCTACGAGCAGTACTTC
>TRBJ2-5|.|TRBD1|TRBV5-1
CASSVGDRSQETQYF
TGCGCCAGCAGCGTAGGGGACAGGTCACAAGAGACCCAGTACTTC
>TRBJ2-5|.|TRBD2|TRBV15
CATSIGSGGFQETQYF
TGTGCCACCAGCATTGGGTCGGGAGGGTTCCAAGAGACCCAGTACTTC
>TRBJ1-2|.|.|TRBV6-5
CASSYRQTSYGYTF
TGTGCCAGCAGTTACAGACAGACCTCCTATGGCTACACCTTC
>TRBJ2-1|.|.|TRBV10-2
CASSDSKGHNEQFF
TGCGCCAGCAGTGATTCCAAGGGGCACAATGAGCAGTTCTTC
>TRBJ2-1|once|TRBD2|TRBV4-2
CASSRESGGGFSSYNEQFF
TGTGCCAGCAGTCGAGAAAGCGGGGGTGGTTTCAGCTCCTACAATGAGCAGTTCTTC
>TRBJ1-1|many|TRBD1|TRBV5-5
CASSPEQGMNTEAFF
TGTGCCAGCAGCCCAGAACAGGGGATGAACACTGAAGCTTTCTTT
>TRBJ1-2|.|.|TRBV6-6
CASSPGGPYGYTF
TGTGCCAGCTCACCGGGAGGGCCATATGGCTACACCTTC
>TRBJ1-5|.|.|TRBV29-1
CSVEKGDYNQPQHF
TGCAGCGTTGAAAAGGGGGACTATAATCAGCCCCAGCATTTT
>TRBJ2-3|few|.|TRBV3-1/TRBV3-2
CASSQQGRGYTDTQYF
TGTGCCAGCAGCCAACAAGGCAGGGGCTACACAGATACGCAGTATTTT
>TRBJ2-3|.|.|TRBV16
CASSQRGPGGTQYF
TGTGCCAGCAGCCAACGAGGGCCCGGGGGTACGCAGTATTTT
>TRBJ2-5|once|.|TRBV6-1
CASSEADDWETQYF
TGTGCCAGCAGTGAAGCCGACGACTGGGAGACCCAGTACTTC
>TRBJ2-3|once|.|TRBV5-1
CASSLVGQSTDTQYF
TGCGCCAGCAGCTTGGTTGGACAGAGCACAGATACGCAGTATTTT
>TRBJ1-1|.|TRBD1|TRBV19
CASTATGSEAFF
TGTGCCAGTACCGCGACAGGGTCTGAAGCTTTCTTT
>TRBJ2-5|.|TRBD2|TRBV5-4
CASSLESGRGQTQYF
TGTGCCAGCAGCTTGGAAAGCGGGAGAGGGCAGACCCAGTACTTC
>TRBJ2-5|.|.|TRBV4-3
CASSRDLGGLAETQYF
TGCGCCAGCAGCCGCGATTTGGGGGGGCTGGCAGAGACCCAGTACTTC
>TRBJ2-7|few|.|TRBV19
CASSPGGWSYEQYF
TGTGCCAGTAGTCCAGGAGGCTGGTCCTACGAGCAGTACTTC
>TRBJ2-5|few|.|TRBV5-1
CASSSQGSQETQYF
TGCGCCAGCAGCTCACAGGGCTCCCAAGAGACCCAGTACTTC
>TRBJ2-1|once|TRBD2|TRBV18
CASSPTSGRGIEQFF
TGTGCCAGCTCACCTACTAGCGGGAGAGGTATTGAGCAGTTCTTC
>TRBJ2-3|.|TRBD2|TRBV6-1
CASSEITSGSSTDTQYF
TGTGCCAGCAGTGAAATTACTAGCGGGTCTAGCACAGATACGCAGTATTTT
>TRBJ2-3|.|TRBD2|TRBV6-2/TRBV6-3
CASSYRGTASGESTDTQYF
TGTGCCAGCAGTTACCGCGGGACAGCTAGCGGGGAGAGCACAGATACGCAGTATTTT
>TRBJ2-3|.|TRBD2|TRBV3-1/TRBV3-2
CASSQGLAGDTQYF
TGTGCCAGCAGCCAAGGTCTAGCGGGAGATACGCAGTATTTT
>TRBJ2-1|.|.|TRBV4-3
CASSQLGARTDEQFF
TGCGCCAGCAGCCAGTTGGGGGCGAGGACCGATGAGCAGTTCTTC
>TRBJ2-7|.|.|TRBV7-9
CASSQAAYEQYF
TGTGCCAGCAGCCAGGCCGCGTACGAGCAGTACTTC
>TRBJ2-7|once|.|TRBV28
CASSLRRYEQYF
TGTGCCAGCAGTTTACGGAGGTACGAGCAGTACTTC
>TRBJ2-5|few|.|TRBV30
CAWSGQDGETQYF
TGTGCCTGGAGTGGACAGGACGGAGAGACCCAGTACTTC
>TRBJ1-6|.|.|TRBV15
CATSRTGVNSPLHF
TGTGCCACCAGCAGGACCGGGGTTAATTCACCCCTCCACTTT
>TRBJ1-1|.|.|TRBV12-3/TRBV12-4
CASDRTTNTEAFF
TGTGCCAGTGACAGGACGACTAACACTGAAGCTTTCTTT
>TRBJ1-6|.|.|TRBV6-1
CASSEREGRAPLHF
TGTGCCAGCAGTGAGAGGGAGGGGCGGGCACCCCTCCACTTT
>TRBJ2-7|once|TRBD2|TRBV7-3
CASSLTSGSDEQYF
TGTGCCAGCAGCTTAACCAGCGGGAGTGACGAGCAGTACTTC
>TRBJ1-5|once|.|TRBV6-5
CASKAGPYSNQPQHF
TGTGCCAGCAAAGCAGGGCCCTATAGCAATCAGCCCCAGCATTTT
>TRBJ1-5|.|.|TRBV6-5
CASSLDSYQPQHF
TGTGCCAGCAGTTTGGACAGCTATCAGCCCCAGCATTTT
>TRBJ2-7|.|TRBD1|TRBV6-6
CASSPNRDRRMGKGEQYF
TGTGCCAGCAGTCCGAACCGGGACAGGAGGATGGGGAAGGGTGAGCAGTACTTC
>TRBJ1-4|.|.|TRBV6-1
CASSGPSIRGLIEKLFF
TGTGCCAGCAGTGGACCGTCCATACGTGGGCTGATTGAAAAACTGTTTTTT
>TRBJ2-3|.|TRBD1|TRBV4-1
CASSVRQGLSTDTQYF
TGCGCCAGCAGCGTAAGACAGGGGCTAAGCACAGATACGCAGTATTTT
>TRBJ2-1|.|.|TRBV18
CASSRSYNEQFF
TGTGCCAGCTCCCGGAGTTACAATGAGCAGTTCTTC
>TRBJ2-3|.|TRBD2|TRBV5-1
CASSLGTSVAWVDTQYF
TGCGCCAGCAGCTTGGGGACTAGCGTCGCTTGGGTAGATACGCAGTATTTT
>TRBJ2-1|.|TRBD2|TRBV30
CAWSKLAVPGEQFF
TGTGCCTGGAGTAAACTAGCGGTCCCTGGTGAGCAGTTCTTC
>TRBJ1-1|.|.|TRBV7-9
CASSPRGGVGTEAFF
TGTGCCAGCAGCCCCCGCGGGGGTGTGGGCACTGAAGCTTTCTTT